A single sample gave rise to the 8 T cell receptor beta chains below, sequenced in a study of cytomegalovirus exposure and HLA in healthy donors. PCR was performed using 60 Vbeta and 13 Jbeta primers. Only in-frame clones appear in the TCRdb table, and some are missing; sequencing was by immunoSEQ multiplex PCR. The table records tens of thousands of clones, approximately 79% of them present only once. Sequencing used PBMCs. Source of these receptors: a woman between 35 and 50 years old in good health and CMV-seropositive.

This clone occurred a few times. The J gene is TRBJ2-7, the V gene TRBV27, with 8 bases lining up with TRBD2. The CDR3 extends over 14 amino acids. V shed 7 bases, J shed 6 bases, and the junction held 11 bases outside the gene matches. Germline V gene data show CDR1 as MNHEY and CDR2 as SMNVEV (reference sequence). CDR3 DNA sequence: TGTGCCAGCATTCCTCGCGGGGGGTCTGGCGAGCAGTACTTC. It codes for CASIPRGGSGEQYF.

In DNA, the CDR3 is TGTGCCAGCAGTTTTACGGGACAGAAGACCTACGAGCAGTACTTC. Translation: CASSFTGQKTYEQYF. The V gene is TRBV27, the J gene TRBJ2-7, with 7 bases identical to TRBD1. This CDR3 region has 15 residues. V dropped 3 bases and J dropped 2; count of bases not matched to a gene: 7. Germline V gene lookup returns CDR1 MNHEY and CDR2 SMNVEV (reference sequence).

This chain joins TRBV10-3 and TRBJ2-7, with 8 bases fitting TRBD2. V shed 8 bases, J shed 2 bases, and the junction held 8 bases outside the gene matches. The CDR3 has 14 residues. The germline gives CDR1 ENHRY, CDR2 SYGVKD. CDR3 sequence: CAIRGGPMTYEQYF. In DNA form, the CDR3 reads TGTGCCATCCGGGGGGGCCCGATGACCTACGAGCAGTACTTC.

The chain links TRBV29-1 to TRBJ2-1, with 13 bases identical to TRBD2. Germline-derived CDR1 and CDR2 are SQVTM and ANQGSEA. The J segment lost 6 bases and the V segment lost 5 bases, leaving 16 bases of the junction unmatched. CDR3 length: 18 residues. CDR3 in amino acids: CSVIPLTGTSGTINEQFF. The CDR3 nucleotides read TGCAGCGTTATTCCTTTAACCGGGACTAGCGGGACGATCAATGAGCAGTTCTTC.

This chain joins TRBV2 and TRBJ2-5; no definite D call. Trimming stripped 6 bases from V and 5 bases from J, with 13 bases between. CDR3 length equals 13 residues. Germline V gives CDR1 SNHLY, CDR2 FYNNEI. For the CDR3, the DNA is TGTGCCAGCAGCGAGAACAGCCTCGAGACCCAGTACTTC. Translation gives CASSENSLETQYF.

CDR3 sequence reads: CASIGWARGLNTEAFF. The CDR3 DNA reads as TGTGCCAGTATCGGGTGGGCGCGGGGCTTGAACACTGAAGCTTTCTTT. This rearrangement joins TRBV19 to TRBJ1-1; D may be TRBD1 (5 bases). CDR3 size: 16 residues. CDR1 is LNHDA and CDR2 is SQIVND in the germline V gene (reference sequence). The V gene lost 7 bases and the J gene lost 0 bases, with 18 bases spanning the gap.

This clone was recorded a few times. The V gene is TRBV6-1, the J gene TRBJ1-4; D perhaps matches TRBD1 (5 bases). V gave up 1 base and J gave up 10 bases, with 16 bases separating them. Germline V gene sequence: CDR1 MNHNS, CDR2 SASEGT. This CDR3 spans 15 amino acids. The CDR3 spells CASSEGRQPDRKLFF. DNA for the CDR3: TGTGCCAGCAGTGAAGGGCGACAGCCCGACCGAAAACTGTTTTTT.

The chain links TRBV27 to TRBJ1-2; 10 positions agree with TRBD1. Germline lookup yields CDR1 MNHEY and CDR2 SMNVEV (reference sequence). This CDR3 contains 13 residues. J lost 4 bases, V lost 8 bases, and 4 bases had no gene match. The CDR3 DNA reads as TGTGCCAGCTCCGGGACAGGGGCCTATGGCTACACCTTC. Residues: CASSGTGAYGYTF.